Listed below are T cell receptor beta chains from one sample, sequenced in a study of shared clonotypes between healthy human individuals. Libraries were prepared by immunoSEQ multiplex PCR; TCRdb keeps only in-frame clonotypes and omits some of them. The sample lists approximately 460,000 clones; about 74% were seen once. Material for sequencing was PBMCs. These TCRs come from a woman in her forties in good health. Some clones in this sample may be carry-over from other donors' samples. Both conserved end residues are part of each CDR3. D genes are given only for firm matches.

v_gene	d_gene	j_gene	CDR3aa
TRBV6-1	TRBD1	TRBJ1-5	CASSARQGYSNQPQHF
TRBV4-1	.	TRBJ2-1	CASSQRRTDYNEQFF
TRBV5-1	.	TRBJ2-2	CASSLANTGELFF
TRBV5-1	.	TRBJ2-2	CASSLGLQVGELFF
TRBV10-3	.	TRBJ2-3	CAIIAGTQSTDTQYF
TRBV5-4	TRBD1	TRBJ1-2	CASSPGQLVYGYTF
TRBV28	.	TRBJ2-5	CASSSLKIGLGTQYF
TRBV10-3	TRBD1	TRBJ1-1	CAIGFRGLGTEAFF
TRBV28	TRBD1	TRBJ2-5	CASSLGQGASQETQYF
TRBV4-2	TRBD2	TRBJ2-1	CASSQEAVSSGSYNEQFF
TRBV6-6	.	TRBJ2-1	CASGNNEQFF
TRBV6-5	TRBD1	TRBJ1-2	CASSAGQGSIYGYTF
TRBV6-6	.	TRBJ1-5	CASSYHQPQGDQPQHF
TRBV4-3	.	TRBJ2-2	CASSQDTAIDTGELFF
TRBV9	.	TRBJ2-7	CASSVSGPGPEQYF
TRBV9	TRBD2	TRBJ2-7	CASSASAGLATDEQYF
TRBV4-2	.	TRBJ1-1	CASSPQVRVTEAFF
TRBV5-1	TRBD2	TRBJ2-5	CASSGIGTSEETQYF
TRBV5-1	TRBD2	TRBJ2-1	CASSPGLPNPNEQFF
TRBV19	.	TRBJ2-7	CASSPQAEPSYEQYF
TRBV10-2	TRBD1	TRBJ2-7	CASSDRTGREQYF
TRBV29-1	TRBD2	TRBJ2-3	CSVVAGGLVDTQYF
TRBV2	.	TRBJ2-6	CASRVVSGANVLTF
TRBV5-1	.	TRBJ1-4	CASSFGPSSEKLFF
TRBV18	TRBD1	TRBJ1-1	CASSPLGTGGGTEAFF
TRBV21-1	.	TRBJ2-7	CASSEGPSYEQYF
TRBV7-9	TRBD2	TRBJ2-7	CASSPSGGGRYEQYF
TRBV5-4	.	TRBJ2-4	CASSLTGSRDRYGKNIQYF
TRBV18	.	TRBJ1-4	CASSPGADEKLFF
TRBV6-1	TRBD2	TRBJ2-1	CASSETSGSFAEQFF
TRBV6-1	.	TRBJ1-2	CASSWERGIYGYTF
TRBV6-5	.	TRBJ1-5	CASSYSANQPQHF
TRBV28	TRBD1	TRBJ1-3	CASTESTGVSGNTIYF
TRBV5-1	.	TRBJ2-3	CASSRPGASTDTQYF
TRBV7-8	.	TRBJ1-6	CASSLGQAGLYNSPLHF
TRBV28	.	TRBJ1-5	CASSIRQALSPQHF
TRBV7-9	.	TRBJ1-2	CASSRGDVSGYTF
TRBV7-3	TRBD2	TRBJ2-1	CASSSQSGLASNEQFF
TRBV7-2	TRBD2	TRBJ2-4	CASSSSTKRLAGVNIQYF
TRBV25-1	TRBD1	TRBJ2-7	CASSAYGDRRYEQYF
TRBV9	.	TRBJ1-4	CASSVGGGTNEKLFF
TRBV19	.	TRBJ2-1	CASSMSGLSYNEQFF
TRBV7-9	TRBD1	TRBJ1-2	CASSETQGAYGYTF
TRBV4-1	TRBD2	TRBJ2-1	CASSQISGSFPYNEQFF
TRBV10-2	.	TRBJ1-5	CATCPSPSWDQPQHF
TRBV28	.	TRBJ1-2	CACEAANYGYTF
TRBV29-1	TRBD1	TRBJ2-5	CSVDSGTGSQETQYF
TRBV4-1	.	TRBJ2-7	CASSQGSSYEQYF
TRBV9	.	TRBJ2-7	CASSPSRVRTAEQYF
TRBV12-5	TRBD2	TRBJ2-1	CASGLPRGLAGVSYNEQFF
TRBV5-1	TRBD2	TRBJ2-2	CASSFGLAGAGELFF
TRBV29-1	TRBD2	TRBJ2-7	CSVEGSGRDEQYF
TRBV2	.	TRBJ2-3	CASMVGVLADTQYF
TRBV28	.	TRBJ2-7	CASSLPLGDEQYF
TRBV9	.	TRBJ2-7	CASSGDGTGEQYF
TRBV11-3	TRBD1	TRBJ2-5	CASSSGGLGTQYF
TRBV29-1	TRBD2	TRBJ2-1	CSVPSAGGINEQFF
TRBV6-5	.	TRBJ2-7	CASSQWGSSYEQYF
TRBV5-1	.	TRBJ2-5	CASSLLSETQYF
TRBV10-1	.	TRBJ2-2	CASSDGNPSGELFF